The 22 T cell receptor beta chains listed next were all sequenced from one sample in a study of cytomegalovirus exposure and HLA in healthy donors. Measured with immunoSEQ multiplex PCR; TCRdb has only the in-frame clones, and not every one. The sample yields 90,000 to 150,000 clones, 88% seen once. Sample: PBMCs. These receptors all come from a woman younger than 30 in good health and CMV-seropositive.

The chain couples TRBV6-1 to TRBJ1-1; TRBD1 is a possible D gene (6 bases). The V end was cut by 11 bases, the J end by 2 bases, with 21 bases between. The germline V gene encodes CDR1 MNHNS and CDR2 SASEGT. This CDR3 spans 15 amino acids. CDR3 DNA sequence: TGTGCCGGTAGAATGGCAGGGGCAACCAACACTGAAGCTTTCTTT. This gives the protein CAGRMAGATNTEAFF.

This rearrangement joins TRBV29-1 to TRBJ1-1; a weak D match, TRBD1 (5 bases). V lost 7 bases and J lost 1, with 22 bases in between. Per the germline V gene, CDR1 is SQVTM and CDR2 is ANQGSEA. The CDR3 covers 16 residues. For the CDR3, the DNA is TGCAGCGCTGATATCGGGCAGGGCCTGCGGAACACTGAAGCTTTCTTT. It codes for CSADIGQGLRNTEAFF. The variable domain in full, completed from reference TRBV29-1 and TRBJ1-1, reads SAVISQKPSRDICQRGTSLTIQCQVDSQVTMMFWYRQQPGQSLTLIATANQGSEATYESGFVIDKFPISRPNLTFSTLTVSNMSPEDSSIYLCSADIGQGLRNTEAFFGQGTRLTVV.

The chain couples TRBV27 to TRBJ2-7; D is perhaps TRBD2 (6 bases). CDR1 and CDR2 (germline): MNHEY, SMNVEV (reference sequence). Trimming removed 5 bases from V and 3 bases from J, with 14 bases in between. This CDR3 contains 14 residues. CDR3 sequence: CASSPRDLNYEQYF. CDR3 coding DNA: TGTGCCAGCAGTCCCCGGGACTTGAACTACGAGCAGTACTTC.

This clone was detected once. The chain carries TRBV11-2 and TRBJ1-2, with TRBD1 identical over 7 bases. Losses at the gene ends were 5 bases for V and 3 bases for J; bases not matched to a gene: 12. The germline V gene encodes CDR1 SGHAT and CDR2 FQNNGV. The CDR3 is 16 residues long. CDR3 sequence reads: CASSPPGQPSDYGYTF. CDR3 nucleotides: TGTGCCAGCAGCCCGCCGGGACAGCCGTCGGACTATGGCTACACCTTC.

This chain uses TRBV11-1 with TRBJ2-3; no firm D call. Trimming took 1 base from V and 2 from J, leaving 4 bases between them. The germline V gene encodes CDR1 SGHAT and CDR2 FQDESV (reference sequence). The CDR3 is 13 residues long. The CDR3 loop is CASSLGHTDTQYF. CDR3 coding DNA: TGTGCCAGCAGCTTAGGACACACAGATACGCAGTATTTT.

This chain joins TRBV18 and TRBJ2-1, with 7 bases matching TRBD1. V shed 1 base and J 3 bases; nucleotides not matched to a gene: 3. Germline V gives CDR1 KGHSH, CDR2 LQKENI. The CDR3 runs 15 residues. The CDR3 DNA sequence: TGTGCCAGCTCACCACTCGGGACAGACTACAATGAGCAGTTCTTC. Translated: CASSPLGTDYNEQFF.

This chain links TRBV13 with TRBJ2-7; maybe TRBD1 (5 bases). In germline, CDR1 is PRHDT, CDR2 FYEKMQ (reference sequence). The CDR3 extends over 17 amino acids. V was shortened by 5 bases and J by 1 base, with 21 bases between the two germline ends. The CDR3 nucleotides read TGTGCCAGCAGCCGCCTAACGCTTAAGGACACGTCCTACGAGCAGTACTTC. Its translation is CASSRLTLKDTSYEQYF.

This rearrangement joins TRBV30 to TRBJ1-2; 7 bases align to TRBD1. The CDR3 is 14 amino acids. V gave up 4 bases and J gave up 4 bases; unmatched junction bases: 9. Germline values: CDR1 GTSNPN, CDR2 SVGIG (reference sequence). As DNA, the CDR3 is TGTGCCTGGACATCATCAGGGGGGCCCTATGGCTACACCTTC. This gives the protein CAWTSSGGPYGYTF.

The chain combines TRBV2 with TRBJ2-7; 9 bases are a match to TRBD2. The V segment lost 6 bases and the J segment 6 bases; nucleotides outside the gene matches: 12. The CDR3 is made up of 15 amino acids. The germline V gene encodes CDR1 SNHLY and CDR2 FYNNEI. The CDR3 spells CASRPTGTSIREQYF. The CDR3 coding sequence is TGTGCCAGCAGGCCCACCGGGACTAGCATCCGCGAGCAGTACTTC.

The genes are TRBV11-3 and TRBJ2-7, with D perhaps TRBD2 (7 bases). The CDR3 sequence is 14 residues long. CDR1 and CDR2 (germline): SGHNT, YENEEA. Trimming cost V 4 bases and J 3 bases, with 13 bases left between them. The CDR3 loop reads CASSWGGQNYEQYF. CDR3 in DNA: TGTGCCAGCAGCTGGGGGGGGCAGAACTACGAGCAGTACTTC.

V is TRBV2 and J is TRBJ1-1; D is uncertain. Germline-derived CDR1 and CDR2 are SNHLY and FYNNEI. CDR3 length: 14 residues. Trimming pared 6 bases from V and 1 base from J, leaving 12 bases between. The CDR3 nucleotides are TGTGCCAGCAGCGGGTTGCGTCCGAACACTGAAGCTTTCTTT. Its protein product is CASSGLRPNTEAFF. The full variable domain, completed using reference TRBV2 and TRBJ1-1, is EPEVTQTPSHQVTQMGQEVILRCVPISNHLYFYWYRQILGQKVEFLVSFYNNEISEKSEIFDDQFSVERPDGSNFTLKIRSTKLEDSAMYFCASSGLRPNTEAFFGQGTRLTVV.

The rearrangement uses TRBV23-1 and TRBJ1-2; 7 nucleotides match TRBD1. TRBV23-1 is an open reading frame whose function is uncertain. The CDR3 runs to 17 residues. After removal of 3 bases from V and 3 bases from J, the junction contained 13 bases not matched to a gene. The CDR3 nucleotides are TGCGCCAGCAGTCACTCCGACAGGGCTCCAGGGGACTATGGCTACACCTTC. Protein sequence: CASSHSDRAPGDYGYTF.

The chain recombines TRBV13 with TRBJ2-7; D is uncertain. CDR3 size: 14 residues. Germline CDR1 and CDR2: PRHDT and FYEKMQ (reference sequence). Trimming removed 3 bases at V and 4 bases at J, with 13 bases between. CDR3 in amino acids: CASSFYPVSYEQYF. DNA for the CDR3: TGTGCCAGCAGCTTCTACCCCGTGAGTTACGAGCAGTACTTC.

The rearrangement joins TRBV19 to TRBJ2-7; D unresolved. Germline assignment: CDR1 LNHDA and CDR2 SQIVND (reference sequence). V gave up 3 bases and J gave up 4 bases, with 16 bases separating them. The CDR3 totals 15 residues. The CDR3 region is CASSMGPAGRYEQYF. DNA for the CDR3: TGTGCCAGTAGTATGGGCCCAGCAGGCAGGTACGAGCAGTACTTC.

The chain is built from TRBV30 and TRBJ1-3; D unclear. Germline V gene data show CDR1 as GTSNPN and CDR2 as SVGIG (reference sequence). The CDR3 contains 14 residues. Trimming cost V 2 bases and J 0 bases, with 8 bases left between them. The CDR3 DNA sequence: TGTGCCTGGAGTATGGGCCTCTCTGGAAACACCATATATTTT. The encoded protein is CAWSMGLSGNTIYF.

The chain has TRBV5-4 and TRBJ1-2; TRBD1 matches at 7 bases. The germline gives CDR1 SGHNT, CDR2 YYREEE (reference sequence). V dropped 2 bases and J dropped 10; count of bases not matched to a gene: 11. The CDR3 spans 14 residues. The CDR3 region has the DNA TGTGCCAGCAGCTTAAAGGGGGCCCTCGCCGCCTACACCTTC. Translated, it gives CASSLKGALAAYTF.

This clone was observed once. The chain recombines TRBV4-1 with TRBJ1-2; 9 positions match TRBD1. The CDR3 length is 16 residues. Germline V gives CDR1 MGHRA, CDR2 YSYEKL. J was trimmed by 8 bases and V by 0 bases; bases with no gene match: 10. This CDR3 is CASSQEGQGGTYGYTF. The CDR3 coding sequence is TGCGCCAGCAGCCAAGAGGGACAGGGTGGGACGTACGGCTACACCTTC.

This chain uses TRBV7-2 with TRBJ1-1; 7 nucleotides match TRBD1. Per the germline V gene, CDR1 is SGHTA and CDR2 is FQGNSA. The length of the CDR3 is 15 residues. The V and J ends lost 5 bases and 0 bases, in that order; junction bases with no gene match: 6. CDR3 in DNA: TGTGCCAGCAGCGCCGGGACAGCCATGAACACTGAAGCTTTCTTT. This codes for CASSAGTAMNTEAFF.

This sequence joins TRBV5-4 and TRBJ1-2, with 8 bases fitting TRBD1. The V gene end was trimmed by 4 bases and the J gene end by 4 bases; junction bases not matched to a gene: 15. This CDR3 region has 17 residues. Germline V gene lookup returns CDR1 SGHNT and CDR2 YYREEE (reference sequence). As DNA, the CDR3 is TGTGCCAGCAGCGGGTACGACAGGGGACTCCCCTTCTATGGCTACACCTTC. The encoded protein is CASSGYDRGLPFYGYTF.

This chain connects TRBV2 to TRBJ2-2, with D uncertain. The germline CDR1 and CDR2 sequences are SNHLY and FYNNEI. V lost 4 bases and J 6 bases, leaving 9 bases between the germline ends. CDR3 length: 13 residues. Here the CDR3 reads CASSASIPGELFF. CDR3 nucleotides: TGTGCCAGCAGTGCTAGTATTCCCGGGGAGCTGTTTTTT.

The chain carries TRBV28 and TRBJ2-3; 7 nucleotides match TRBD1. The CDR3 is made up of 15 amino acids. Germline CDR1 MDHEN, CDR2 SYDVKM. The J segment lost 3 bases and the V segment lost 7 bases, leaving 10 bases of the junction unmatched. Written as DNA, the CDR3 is TGTGCCAGCACCAGTTTGAGACAGGGTACAGATACGCAGTATTTT. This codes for CASTSLRQGTDTQYF.

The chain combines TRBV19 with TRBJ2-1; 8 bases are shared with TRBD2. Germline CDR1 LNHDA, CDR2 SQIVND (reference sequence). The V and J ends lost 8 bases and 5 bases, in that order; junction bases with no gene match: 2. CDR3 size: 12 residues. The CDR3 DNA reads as TGTGCCAGTGGGGGACTAGACAATGAGCAGTTCTTC. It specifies CASGGLDNEQFF.